Following are 31 T cell receptor beta chains from one sample sequenced in a study of T cell changes during pregnancy in multiple sclerosis. The assay was immunoSEQ multiplex PCR, and TCRdb's table has in-frame clones only and misses some. The data show roughly 14,000 clones, 83% seen once. The specimen comprised CD8+ T cells from peripheral blood mononuclear cells, sampled after pregnancy. The receptors here all came from a female donor in good health, enrolled as a control in a pregnancy study.

This sequence joins TRBV15 and TRBJ2-7; no reliable D call. The length of the CDR3 is 12 residues. Trimming took 0 bases from V and 3 from J, leaving 3 bases between them. Germline lookup yields CDR1 LNHNV and CDR2 YYDKDF (reference sequence). This CDR3 reads CATSRDIYEQYF. The CDR3 DNA follows: TGTGCCACCAGCAGAGATATCTACGAGCAGTACTTC.

The chain joins TRBV7-6 to TRBJ2-1; weak D call: TRBD2 (6 bases). The V gene's germline CDR1 is SGHVS and CDR2 FNYEAQ. V lost 5 bases, J lost 10 bases, and 21 bases lay in between. CDR3 length: 15 residues. DNA of the CDR3: TGTGCCAGCAGCGCCCGGGATCCCACGGGGGAAGAGCAGTTCTTC. As protein: CASSARDPTGEEQFF. Looking up the rest from reference TRBV7-6 and TRBJ2-1 gives the full variable domain: GAGVSQSPRYKVTKRGQDVALRCDPISGHVSLYWYRQALGQGPEFLTYFNYEAQQDKSGLPNDRFSAERPEGSISTLTIQRTEQRDSAMYRCASSARDPTGEEQFFGPGTRLTVL.

The chain couples TRBV12-5 to TRBJ2-4, with 9 bases fitting TRBD1. The length of the CDR3 is 15 residues. Germline assignment: CDR1 LGHNT and CDR2 FRNRAP. The trim removed 3 bases at V and 3 bases at J, leaving 3 bases unmatched. The CDR3 protein is CASGLRTGVKNIQYF. DNA for the CDR3: TGTGCTAGTGGTTTACGGACAGGGGTCAAAAACATTCAGTACTTC.

V and J are TRBV19 and TRBJ2-4; D is possibly TRBD2 (5 bases). Trimming removed 6 bases from V and 5 bases from J, with 23 bases in between. CDR3 size: 17 residues. Germline V gene lookup returns CDR1 LNHDA and CDR2 SQIVND (reference sequence). DNA of the CDR3: TGTGCCAGTAGCCCCGATTACCCGGGGTCTGGGGAAAACATTCAGTACTTC. The encoded protein is CASSPDYPGSGENIQYF.

CDR3 DNA: TGTGCCACCAGCAGAGATGTCGGCTCTGGGGCCAACGTCCTGACTTTC. This sequence encodes CATSRDVGSGANVLTF. J is TRBJ2-6 and V is TRBV15, with D unresolved. CDR3 length: 16 amino acids. Trimming took off 0 bases at V and 0 bases at J, with 6 bases between the two ends. Germline V CDR1 and CDR2: LNHNV, YYDKDF (reference sequence).

This clone was recorded only once. The chain uses TRBV9 and TRBJ1-5; D perhaps matches TRBD1 (5 bases). V was shortened by 3 bases and J by 4 bases, with 14 bases between the two germline ends. CDR1 SGDLS and CDR2 YYNGEE come from the germline V gene. This CDR3 spans 15 amino acids. CDR3 amino acids: CASSAIDSGNQPQHF. The CDR3 DNA reads TGTGCCAGCAGCGCTATTGACTCAGGGAATCAGCCCCAGCATTTT. Full variable domain (remainder filled in from reference TRBV9 and TRBJ1-5): DSGVTQTPKHLITATGQRVTLRCSPRSGDLSVYWYQQSLDQGLQFLIQYYNGEERAKGNILERFSAQQFPDLHSELNLSSLELGDSALYFCASSAIDSGNQPQHFGDGTRLSIL.

The chain couples TRBV2 to TRBJ1-5; D is ambiguous. CDR1 and CDR2 from the germline V gene are SNHLY and FYNNEI. The CDR3 length is 12 residues. V was cut by 6 bases and J by 7 bases, with 10 bases left in between. The CDR3 bases are TGTGCCAGCAGCGGCGGGAGGCAGCCCCAGCATTTT. Its protein is CASSGGRQPQHF.

The V call is TRBV14, the J call TRBJ2-7; 7 bases match TRBD1. CDR1 and CDR2 (germline): SGHDN, FVKESK. The CDR3 loop spans 13 amino acids. V shed 4 bases and J 5 bases; nucleotides not matched to a gene: 5. CDR3 DNA: TGTGCCAGCAGCCGAGAGGGGGCAGACGAGCAGTACTTC. It encodes CASSREGADEQYF. The full variable domain, with the rest looked up from reference TRBV14 and TRBJ2-7, is EAGVTQFPSHSVIEKGQTVTLRCDPISGHDNLYWYRRVMGKEIKFLLHFVKESKQDESGMPNNRFLAERTGGTYSTLKVQPAELEDSGVYFCASSREGADEQYFGPGTRLTVT.

This clone occurred a few times. The chain couples TRBV23-1 to TRBJ1-2; D may be TRBD1 (6 bases). TRBV23-1 falls under the ORF class, with uncertain function. This CDR3 region has 15 residues. V shed 4 bases and J shed 2 bases, with 14 bases lying between them. This CDR3 is CASSLWGQQNYGYTF. CDR3 bases: TGCGCCAGCAGTCTCTGGGGGCAACAGAACTATGGCTACACCTTC.

The chain carries TRBV19 and TRBJ2-3, with TRBD2 matching 11 bases. This CDR3 has 14 residues. In germline, CDR1 is LNHDA, CDR2 SQIVND (reference sequence). V lost 6 bases, J lost 5 bases, and 4 bases stayed unmatched. CDR3 nucleotide sequence: TGTGCCAGTAGCGTCCTAGCGGGGGGAGATACGCAGTATTTT. Translating it yields CASSVLAGGDTQYF.

This clone was detected a few times. The chain has TRBV30 and TRBJ2-2; D is unresolved. The CDR3 spans 13 residues. From germline, CDR1 is GTSNPN and CDR2 SVGIG (reference sequence). V was trimmed by 1 base and J by 5 bases, leaving 8 bases between them. In DNA, the CDR3 is TGTGCCTGGAGTGGCGCGGATACCGGGGAGCTGTTTTTT. Protein product: CAWSGADTGELFF.

The V call is TRBV13, the J call TRBJ2-7; 8 bases are shared with TRBD1. The germline CDR1 and CDR2 sequences are PRHDT and FYEKMQ (reference sequence). Germline trimming cut 4 bases from V and 2 bases from J; bases unmatched to any gene: 7. CDR3 length: 15 amino acids. The CDR3 bases are TGTGCCAGCAGCTCCGACAGGGGCCCCCCCTACGAGCAGTACTTC. Amino acid sequence: CASSSDRGPPYEQYF.

The chain links TRBV7-9 to TRBJ2-3, with D unresolved. The CDR3 has 15 residues. The germline gives CDR1 SEHNR, CDR2 FQNEAQ (reference sequence). The V end was cut by 1 base, the J end by 5 bases, with 13 bases between. The CDR3 sequence: CASSLVVASRDTQYF. The CDR3 nucleotides are TGTGCCAGCAGCTTAGTTGTGGCTAGTCGAGATACGCAGTATTTT.

This clone qualifies as medium-sized. The rearrangement links TRBV25-1 to TRBJ1-1; D not certain. Germline assignment: CDR1 MGHDK and CDR2 SYGVNS. CDR3 length: 9 residues. Trimming took off 11 bases at V and 6 bases at J, with 7 bases between the two ends. This chain's CDR3 is CAPIAEAFF. In DNA, the CDR3 is TGTGCCCCTATCGCTGAAGCTTTCTTT.

The genes are TRBV7-8 and TRBJ2-1; D not resolved. The CDR3 contains 13 residues. Germline CDR1 SGHVS, CDR2 FQNEAQ. V was clipped by 0 bases and J by 8 bases, with 8 bases between them. CDR3 region: CASSLADRDEQFF. The CDR3 region has the DNA TGTGCCAGCAGCTTAGCGGATCGGGATGAGCAGTTCTTC.

This clone is labeled medium-sized. The CDR3 is CASRAWGVSAEAFF. The DNA for the CDR3 is TGTGCCAGCAGAGCCTGGGGGGTCTCGGCTGAAGCTTTCTTT. This sequence joins TRBV28 and TRBJ1-1; D might be TRBD1 (5 bases). Between the trimmed V and J ends, which lost 6 bases and 6 bases, there was a span of 17 bases. Looked up from germline, CDR1 is MDHEN and CDR2 is SYDVKM. The length of the CDR3 is 14 residues.

This chain connects TRBV27 to TRBJ2-7, with 7 positions matching TRBD1. V lost 8 bases and J lost 1; bases outside the gene matches: 8. Germline V gives CDR1 MNHEY, CDR2 SMNVEV (reference sequence). This CDR3 has 14 residues. CDR3 DNA: TGTGCCAGCGGTCCTAGGGGGCCTTCCTACGAGCAGTACTTC. Translating gives CASGPRGPSYEQYF.

The chain employs TRBV7-2 and TRBJ2-5; TRBD2 is a possible D gene (7 bases). The CDR3 has 14 amino acids. Trimming took off 8 bases at V and 5 bases at J, with 18 bases between the two ends. Germline V CDR1 and CDR2: SGHTA, FQGNSA. CDR3: CASGGRGPTETQYF. DNA of the CDR3: TGTGCCAGCGGCGGGCGGGGGCCTACGGAGACCCAGTACTTC.

J is TRBJ1-1 and V is TRBV5-4, with D perhaps TRBD1 (5 bases). The CDR3 has 14 residues. CDR1 is SGHNT, CDR2 YYREEE, per germline (reference sequence). V was trimmed by 0 bases and J by 3 bases, leaving 9 bases between them. CDR3 in amino acids: CASSLGRVDTEAFF. The CDR3 DNA follows: TGTGCCAGCAGCTTGGGCAGGGTGGACACTGAAGCTTTCTTT.

Here the CDR3 reads CASRTGQGLGQPQHF. CDR3 DNA: TGTGCCAGCCGAACGGGACAGGGGCTGGGTCAGCCCCAGCATTTT. This chain links TRBV27 with TRBJ1-5, with 10 positions matching TRBD1. Unmatched junction bases numbered 10, after V lost 8 bases and J lost 6 bases. The CDR3 has 15 amino acids. Germline V lookup: CDR1 MNHEY, CDR2 SMNVEV (reference sequence).

This chain joins TRBV6-5 and TRBJ2-5, with D perhaps matching TRBD2 (6 bases). The CDR3 is 13 amino acids. Trimming removed 11 bases at V and 3 bases at J, with 16 bases between. Germline V CDR1 and CDR2: MNHEY, SVGAGI. The CDR3 DNA sequence: TGTGCCCTGGAGGGGCAGAGCGAAGAGACCCAGTACTTC. This translates into CALEGQSEETQYF.

This clone was seen only a few times. J is TRBJ1-5 and V is TRBV21-1. TRBV21-1 constitutes a pseudogene. CDR3 length: 16 residues. The CDR3 DNA is TGTGCCAGCAGCAACAGGGCCCGGGAGGTAGGTCAGCCCCAGCATTTT. It is translated as CASSNRAREVGQPQHF.

The CDR3 bases are TGTGCCAGCAGCTTAACAGTCAATGAGCAGTTCTTC. This translates into CASSLTVNEQFF. The chain uses TRBV7-8 and TRBJ2-1, with D hard to call. Germline V gene lookup returns CDR1 SGHVS and CDR2 FQNEAQ. The CDR3 covers 12 residues. V shed 2 bases and J shed 6 bases, with 5 bases lying between them. Filled out from reference TRBV7-8 and TRBJ2-1, the complete variable domain reads GAGVSQSPRYKVAKRGQDVALRCDPISGHVSLFWYQQALGQGPEFLTYFQNEAQLDKSGLPSDRFFAERPEGSVSTLKIQRTQQEDSAVYLCASSLTVNEQFFGPGTRLTVL.

The chain has TRBV27 and TRBJ1-2; a possible D gene is TRBD1 (5 bases). The V end lost 1 base, the J end lost 8 bases, and 14 bases lay between the germline ends. Germline assignment: CDR1 MNHEY and CDR2 SMNVEV (reference sequence). The CDR3 consists of 14 residues. CDR3: CASSLLGGRSGYTF. The CDR3 DNA sequence: TGTGCCAGCAGTTTATTGGGGGGTAGGTCGGGCTACACCTTC.

Only a few counts were recorded for this clone. The chain couples TRBV6-5 to TRBJ2-7, with 10 bases fitting TRBD1. Germline values: CDR1 MNHEY, CDR2 SVGAGI. V shed 4 bases and J 6 bases; nucleotides not matched to a gene: 3. The CDR3 is 13 residues long. CDR3 protein: CASSLGQGPEQYF. The CDR3, as DNA: TGTGCCAGCAGTTTGGGACAGGGGCCCGAGCAGTACTTC.

This clone ranks as medium-sized. At the DNA level, this CDR3 is encoded by other sequences in the same sample as well. The gene calls are TRBV19 and TRBJ2-7, with 10 bases fitting TRBD1. Germline assignment: CDR1 LNHDA and CDR2 SQIVND (reference sequence). The CDR3 totals 14 residues. Losses at the gene ends were 5 bases for V and 6 bases for J; bases not matched to a gene: 7. The CDR3 loop is CASSSGQGLAEQYF. The CDR3 DNA is TGTGCCAGTAGTTCGGGACAGGGGTTGGCCGAGCAGTACTTC.

V and J are TRBV28 and TRBJ2-7; 10 bases fit TRBD2. Looked up from germline, CDR1 is MDHEN and CDR2 is SYDVKM. CDR3 length: 15 residues. The J segment lost 2 bases and the V segment lost 1 base, leaving 2 bases of the junction unmatched. The CDR3 loop is CASSLSSGSTYEQYF. The DNA of the CDR3 is TGTGCCAGCAGTTTATCTAGCGGGAGTACCTACGAGCAGTACTTC.

The chain employs TRBV6-6 and TRBJ1-5; 10 bases line up with TRBD1. The V gene end was trimmed by 4 bases and the J gene end by 5 bases; junction bases not matched to a gene: 8. The CDR3 spans 16 residues. Germline V lookup: CDR1 MNHNY, CDR2 SVGAGI (reference sequence). This CDR3 is CASSLPGQGTDQPQHF. CDR3 in DNA: TGTGCCAGCAGTTTACCGGGACAGGGGACGGATCAGCCCCAGCATTTT.

The chain links TRBV2 to TRBJ2-7; D unresolved. The CDR3 runs to 13 residues. V was clipped by 3 bases and J by 3 bases, with 9 bases between them. Germline V lookup: CDR1 SNHLY, CDR2 FYNNEI. CDR3 residues: CASSESRHYEQYF. The CDR3 coding sequence is TGTGCCAGCAGTGAGAGCAGGCACTACGAGCAGTACTTC.

This chain links TRBV19 with TRBJ1-5, with a tentative D call TRBD1 (5 bases). Looked up from germline, CDR1 is LNHDA and CDR2 is SQIVND (reference sequence). V was pared by 3 bases and J by 3 bases, with 12 bases between. The CDR3 sequence is 15 residues long. As DNA, the CDR3 is TGTGCCAGTAGTATCACGCGGGGACCCAATCAGCCCCAGCATTTT. It is translated as CASSITRGPNQPQHF.

Only a few counts were recorded for this clone. The rearrangement links TRBV9 to TRBJ2-7; 10 positions agree with TRBD1. V shed 0 bases, J shed 2 bases, and the junction held 5 bases outside the gene matches. CDR1 is SGDLS, CDR2 YYNGEE, per germline. The CDR3 has 16 residues. CDR3 in amino acids: CASSVGGTGVPYEQYF. As DNA, the CDR3 is TGTGCCAGCAGCGTAGGGGGGACAGGGGTGCCCTACGAGCAGTACTTC.